This TCR beta chain was sequenced during a study of T cells in Graves' hyperthyroidism and ophthalmopathy. This clonotype was seen at least ten times. CDR3 size: 12 residues. The V gene lost 8 bases and the J gene lost 1 base, with 9 bases spanning the gap. CDR1 is SNHLY, CDR2 FYNNEI, per germline. Diagnoses used clinical symptoms, serum thyroxine and TRAb, thyroid ultrasound and orbital computed tomography. The investigators amplified TCR beta CDR3 regions from RNA transcripts. The HTBI set primed first-round TCR CDR3 RT-PCR. TCRdb redid the calling of the multiplex PCR reads with MiXCR, one entry per CDR3 protein. The sample consists of 90,000 to 120,000 distinct CDR3 sequences, approximately 16% of them appearing once.

This clonotype was sampled from a woman aged 50 to 65 with Graves' hyperthyroidism. This sequence joins TRBV2 and TRBJ2-7, with D tentatively TRBD2 (5 bases). The sequenced sample consisted of blood. CDR3 amino acids: CASGWESYEQYF. CDR3 sequence (DNA): TGTGCCAGCGGGTGGGAGTCCTACGAGCAGTACTTC.